These 30 T cell receptor beta chains were all obtained from the same sample, sequenced in a study of naive and memory T cell subsets. Two oligonucleotides, mixed equimolar, formed the beta constant-region primer covering TRBC1 and TRBC2. Four rounds of PCR amplified the ligated cDNA using nested alpha and beta constant-region primers plus SP2. TCRdb processed the UMI-ligation and nested PCR reads anew with MiXCR; each CDR3 protein has one entry. The sample lists over 100,000 distinct CDR3 sequences; 36% were seen once. The sequencing input was central memory CD4+ T cells from blood. These TCRs come from a human donor in good health.

This clonotype was observed a few times. The chain carries TRBV28 and TRBJ2-4, with D possibly matching TRBD1 (6 bases). Looked up from germline, CDR1 is MDHEN and CDR2 is SYDVKM. Trimming took off 6 bases at V and 0 bases at J, with 18 bases between the two ends. The CDR3 loop spans 17 amino acids. CDR3 DNA sequence: TGTGCCAGCAGCCAGGAATGGGACAATTCAGCCAAAAACATTCAGTACTTC. As protein: CASSQEWDNSAKNIQYF.

This clonotype was found a few times. This chain connects TRBV7-2 to TRBJ2-7; D gene unclear. This CDR3 contains 14 residues. Germline assignment: CDR1 SGHTA and CDR2 FQGNSA. The germline V and J ends were trimmed by 2 bases and 1 base, with 9 bases remaining between them. The CDR3 nucleotides are TGTGCCAGCAGCTTAAACAGCGTTTCCTACGAGCAGTACTTC. Translated: CASSLNSVSYEQYF. Full variable domain (missing parts from reference TRBV7-2 and TRBJ2-7): GAGVSQSPSNKVTEKGKDVELRCDPISGHTALYWYRQSLGQGLEFLIYFQGNSAPDKSGLPSDRFSAERTGGSVSTLTIQRTQQEDSAVYLCASSLNSVSYEQYFGPGTRLTVT.

This clonotype showed up just a few times. The genes are TRBV27 and TRBJ2-3, with TRBD2 matching over 9 bases. This CDR3 contains 14 residues. Per the germline V gene, CDR1 is MNHEY and CDR2 is SMNVEV (reference sequence). The V and J ends lost 5 bases and 8 bases, in that order; junction bases with no gene match: 8. The CDR3 sequence: CASSPYGGGGTQYF. CDR3 sequence (DNA): TGTGCCAGCAGTCCGTACGGCGGGGGGGGTACGCAGTATTTT.

The V gene is TRBV2, the J gene TRBJ2-1; weak D call: TRBD2 (5 bases). CDR3 length: 13 amino acids. V was trimmed by 5 bases and J by 10 bases, leaving 15 bases between them. The V gene's germline CDR1 is SNHLY and CDR2 FYNNEI. CDR3 protein: CASSTFSESEQFF. The CDR3 coding sequence is TGTGCCAGCAGTACGTTTAGCGAGAGCGAGCAGTTCTTC.

CDR3 nucleotides: TGCGCCAGCAGCCAAGACTGGGGGGTTGGAAACACCATATATTTT. Amino acids: CASSQDWGVGNTIYF. J is TRBJ1-3 and V is TRBV4-1; TRBD1 is a possible D gene (5 bases). This CDR3 is built from 15 residues. CDR1 and CDR2 from the germline V gene are MGHRA and YSYEKL. V lost 0 bases and J lost 3, with 9 bases in between.

The J gene is TRBJ1-2, the V gene TRBV6-5; D uncertain. Trimming took 4 bases from V and 4 from J, leaving 10 bases between them. The CDR3 has 13 residues. Germline-derived CDR1 and CDR2 are MNHEY and SVGAGI. CDR3 loop: CASSSEPTYGYTF. Written as DNA, the CDR3 is TGTGCCAGCAGTTCGGAACCAACCTATGGCTACACCTTC.

This clonotype was seen only a few times. J is TRBJ1-5 and V is TRBV12-3 or TRBV12-4; perhaps TRBD1 as D (5 bases). V dropped 7 bases and J dropped 5 bases, with 12 bases sitting between them. CDR3 length equals 13 residues. The CDR3 protein is CASTEDTDQPQHF. The CDR3 DNA follows: TGTGCCAGCACCGAGGACACCGATCAGCCCCAGCATTTT.

This clonotype showed up just a few times. The chain uses TRBV6-1 and TRBJ1-5; D gene ambiguous. The V gene lost 0 bases and the J gene lost 2 bases, with 11 bases spanning the gap. This CDR3 contains 16 residues. Germline V gives CDR1 MNHNS, CDR2 SASEGT. CDR3 bases: TGTGCCAGCAGTGAAGCGAGAAGGACGGGCAATCAGCCCCAGCATTTT. Translating it yields CASSEARRTGNQPQHF.

For the CDR3, the DNA is TGCAGCGTTGGGCGCCGTTCCGGGACAGGGGGATACGAGCAGTACTTC. This encodes CSVGRRSGTGGYEQYF. The rearrangement joins TRBV29-1 to TRBJ2-7, with 11 bases aligning to TRBD1. The CDR3 runs 16 residues. Trimming took 4 bases from V and 4 from J; bases not matched to a gene: 12. Per the germline V gene, CDR1 is SQVTM and CDR2 is ANQGSEA.

This clonotype has a handful of counts. The V call is TRBV7-8, the J call TRBJ2-1; 10 bases are a match to TRBD2. Germline assignment: CDR1 SGHVS and CDR2 FQNEAQ. The ends lost 5 bases at V and 8 bases at J; junction bases unmatched: 9. The CDR3 has 15 amino acids. DNA for the CDR3: TGTGCCAGCAGCCCTCCAACTAGCGGGGTATATGAGCAGTTCTTC. The encoded protein is CASSPPTSGVYEQFF.

This clonotype was counted between two and nine times. The chain carries TRBV20-1 and TRBJ2-7; 10 bases line up with TRBD2. Per germline, CDR1 DFQATT and CDR2 SNEGSKA (reference sequence). V lost 0 bases, J lost 10 bases, and 3 bases stayed unmatched. CDR3 length: 12 amino acids. The CDR3 protein is CSARELAGLQYF. As DNA, the CDR3 is TGCAGTGCTAGAGAACTAGCGGGATTACAGTACTTC.

The chain employs TRBV29-1 and TRBJ2-1; no clear D gene. The V and J ends lost 4 bases and 5 bases respectively, with 12 bases between them. Per germline, CDR1 SQVTM and CDR2 ANQGSEA. This CDR3 has 13 residues. In nucleotides, the CDR3 is TGCAGCGTTGGAATCCTCATCAACAATGAGCAGTTCTTC. Its translation: CSVGILINNEQFF.

This chain links TRBV11-2 with TRBJ2-5; D possibly corresponds to TRBD2 (5 bases). This CDR3 comprises 15 residues. From germline, CDR1 is SGHAT and CDR2 FQNNGV. V dropped 0 bases and J dropped 4 bases, with 12 bases sitting between them. CDR3 nucleotide sequence: TGTGCCAGCAGCTTAGATCGGCCTAGCCGAGAGACCCAGTACTTC. It is translated as CASSLDRPSRETQYF.

Note on this clonotype: This may stem from a read error, because a much larger clone lies one nucleotide away. V and J are TRBV20-1 and TRBJ2-1; TRBD2 aligns across 11 bases. The CDR3 is 13 amino acids. Germline assignment: CDR1 DFQATT and CDR2 SNEGSKA (reference sequence). The CDR3, as DNA: TGCAATGCTAGCGGGAGGAGACACAATGAGCAGTTCTTC. It yields the protein CNASGRRHNEQFF.

This clonotype was counted only a few times. The V call is TRBV4-2, the J call TRBJ2-5; 9 bases align to TRBD2. Germline values: CDR1 LGHNA, CDR2 YNFKEQ. The ends lost 1 base at V and 3 bases at J; junction bases unmatched: 6. This CDR3 is 16 amino acids long. As DNA, the CDR3 is TGTGCCAGCAGCCAAGTAGGGGTAGCGGGAGAAGAGACCCAGTACTTC. This translates into CASSQVGVAGEETQYF.

The rearrangement joins TRBV28 to TRBJ2-3; 13 nucleotides match TRBD2. V lost 6 bases to trimming and J lost 6 bases; unmatched junction nucleotides: 9. CDR3 length equals 16 residues. CDR1 is MDHEN, CDR2 SYDVKM, per germline. The CDR3 DNA follows: TGTGCCAGCAGCCCAATTGGGACTAGCGGGAAGGATACGCAGTATTTT. The encoded protein is CASSPIGTSGKDTQYF.

The chain employs TRBV6-5 and TRBJ2-7; tentatively, D is TRBD1 (6 bases). With 6 bases removed from V and 7 bases from J, the gap between germline ends came to 16 bases. The CDR3 is made up of 13 amino acids. Germline values: CDR1 MNHEY, CDR2 SVGAGI. The CDR3, as DNA: TGTGCCAGCAGATTAGACAGGTCACGGGAGCAGTACTTC. Protein product: CASRLDRSREQYF.

The rearrangement joins TRBV3-1 to TRBJ2-7; the D is unclear. CDR1 is LGHDT, CDR2 YNNKEL, per germline (reference sequence). CDR3 length: 12 amino acids. V dropped 1 base and J dropped 5 bases, with 6 bases sitting between them. This CDR3 reads CASSQVRNEQYF. The CDR3 DNA is TGTGCCAGCAGCCAAGTTAGGAACGAGCAGTACTTC.

This chain links TRBV7-3 with TRBJ2-5; maybe TRBD2 (5 bases). V was clipped by 1 base and J by 5 bases, with 17 bases between them. The CDR3 runs to 16 residues. CDR1 SGHTA and CDR2 FQGTGA come from the germline V gene. CDR3 DNA: TGTGCCAGCAGCTTAATCGGAGGATGGATCGGGGAGACCCAGTACTTC. Protein product: CASSLIGGWIGETQYF.

The chain couples TRBV9 to TRBJ2-1; 12 nucleotides line up with TRBD2. The CDR3 totals 21 residues. Trimming at V came to 0 bases and at J to 1 base, leaving 14 bases not matched to a gene. Germline V gives CDR1 SGDLS, CDR2 YYNGEE. The CDR3: CASSVASPRLAGGGSYNEQFF. CDR3 nucleotide sequence: TGTGCCAGCAGCGTAGCTTCCCCACGGCTAGCGGGAGGGGGTTCCTACAATGAGCAGTTCTTC.

The chain joins TRBV27 to TRBJ2-1, with 12 bases lining up with TRBD2. The germline V gene has CDR1 MNHEY and CDR2 SMNVEV (reference sequence). After removal of 0 bases from V and 4 bases from J, the junction contained 4 bases not matched to a gene. The CDR3 consists of 17 residues. CDR3 loop: CASSLSGLAGKYNEQFF. The CDR3, as DNA: TGTGCCAGCAGTTTATCTGGACTAGCGGGAAAGTACAATGAGCAGTTCTTC.

A word on this clonotype: Mismatch with germline at one junction end may stem from a read error. V is TRBV27 and J is TRBJ2-7, with 12 bases lining up with TRBD1. Germline values: CDR1 MNHEY, CDR2 SMNVEV (reference sequence). This CDR3 has 14 residues. The CDR3 DNA sequence: TGTGCCAGCAGTTTAACCGGGACAGGGGGCGCCGAGAACTTC. Protein sequence: CASSLTGTGGAENF.

This clonotype was recorded a few times. The rearrangement links TRBV4-3 to TRBJ2-6, with D unclear. The CDR3 has 17 amino acids. The V and J ends lost 4 bases and 0 bases respectively, with 13 bases between them. CDR1 LGHNA and CDR2 YSLEER come from the germline V gene. In DNA form, the CDR3 reads TGCGCCAGCAGCCGAAGTGGCAGCTTCTCTGGGGCCAACGTCCTGACTTTC. Protein product: CASSRSGSFSGANVLTF.

The table lists this clonotype with a few counts. The rearrangement joins TRBV12-3 or TRBV12-4 to TRBJ2-2; the match to TRBD1 covers 9 bases. Trimming removed 5 bases from V and 7 bases from J; junction bases left unmatched: 8. The CDR3 is made up of 15 amino acids. CDR3 bases: TGTGCCAGCAGTCCGGGACAGGGTTCGGTCGGGGAGCTGTTTTTT. Translation: CASSPGQGSVGELFF.

The chain has TRBV2 and TRBJ1-5; 10 positions match TRBD1. The CDR3 is 18 residues long. J lost 2 bases, V lost 6 bases, and 13 bases had no gene match. The V gene's germline CDR1 is SNHLY and CDR2 FYNNEI. The DNA of the CDR3 is TGTGCCAGCAGGAAGACAGGGGGCGCAGGCAGGGGCAATCAGCCCCAGCATTTT. It specifies CASRKTGGAGRGNQPQHF. The full variable domain, completed using reference TRBV2 and TRBJ1-5, is EPEVTQTPSHQVTQMGQEVILRCVPISNHLYFYWYRQILGQKVEFLVSFYNNEISEKSEIFDDQFSVERPDGSNFTLKIRSTKLEDSAMYFCASRKTGGAGRGNQPQHFGDGTRLSIL.

This chain joins TRBV7-9 and TRBJ2-3; 8 bases map to TRBD2. The CDR3 has 14 amino acids. The V and J ends lost 2 bases and 6 bases, in that order; junction bases with no gene match: 4. CDR1 is SEHNR, CDR2 FQNEAQ, per germline (reference sequence). CDR3 residues: CASSLLAGPDTQYF. Here the CDR3 DNA reads TGTGCCAGCAGCTTACTAGCGGGTCCCGATACGCAGTATTTT.

The V gene is TRBV11-2, the J gene TRBJ2-1, with D uncertain. This CDR3 has 13 amino acids. CDR1 SGHAT and CDR2 FQNNGV come from the germline V gene. V was clipped by 5 bases and J by 4 bases, with 9 bases between them. The CDR3 is CASSNELYNEQFF. CDR3 nucleotide sequence: TGTGCCAGCAGCAATGAACTGTACAATGAGCAGTTCTTC.

This rearrangement joins TRBV11-1 to TRBJ2-7; 9 bases map to TRBD2. CDR3 size: 17 residues. Germline V lookup: CDR1 SGHAT, CDR2 FQDESV (reference sequence). The V segment lost 5 bases and the J segment 0 bases; nucleotides outside the gene matches: 11. The CDR3 sequence is CASSRGRGTPSSYEQYF. In DNA form, the CDR3 reads TGTGCCAGCAGCCGCGGGAGGGGCACCCCGAGCTCCTACGAGCAGTACTTC. Filled out from reference TRBV11-1 and TRBJ2-7, the complete variable domain reads EAEVAQSPRYKITEKSQAVAFWCDPISGHATLYWYRQILGQGPELLVQFQDESVVDDSQLPKDRFSAERLKGVDSTLKIQPAELGDSAMYLCASSRGRGTPSSYEQYFGPGTRLTVT.

The J gene is TRBJ1-5, the V gene TRBV18, with 8 nucleotides matching TRBD1. CDR1 KGHSH and CDR2 LQKENI come from the germline V gene. The CDR3 is 14 residues long. V dropped 6 bases and J dropped 6; count of bases not matched to a gene: 7. The DNA of the CDR3 is TGTGCCAGCTCTTCGAGACAGGGGAGTCAGCCCCAGCATTTT. This sequence encodes CASSSRQGSQPQHF.

This clonotype was observed once. The junction differs from germline at one of its ends, possibly a read error. DNA of the CDR3: TGTGCTAGCAGCGCTGGACTAGCGGGAGGTGCAGATACGCAGTATTTT. Its translation: CASSAGLAGGADTQYF. The chain recombines TRBV7-7 with TRBJ2-3; TRBD2 matches 14 bases. Germline V gene sequence: CDR1 SSHAT, CDR2 FNYEAQ (reference sequence). CDR3 length: 16 residues.